A selection of T cell receptor beta chains follows, all from one sample in a study of T cell responses to AZD1222 COVID-19 vaccine. TCRdb's copy holds only in-frame clones and misses some; the assay was immunoSEQ multiplex PCR. The sample holds 84,000 or so clones, about 87% seen once. This sample comprised peripheral blood, obtained on day 0 of AZD1222 vaccination. These TCRs come from an adult in good health. CDR3s include the opening cysteine and the closing phenylalanine or tryptophan. The D gene is left open where the match is weak. The size of a clone is reported for some rows only, either as once, few or many, or as a class for expanded clones.

clone size	V gene	D gene	J gene	CDR3 protein	CDR3 DNA
once	TRBV5-1	-	TRBJ1-3	CASHDRTGGNTIYF	TGCGCCAGCCACGACAGGACCGGTGGAAACACCATATATTTT
-	TRBV3-1/TRBV3-2	-	TRBJ1-6	CAAGGSPLHF	TGTGCCGCCGGGGGTTCACCCCTCCACTTT
-	TRBV7-9	TRBD1	TRBJ1-6	CASSKQGGNSPLHF	TGTGCCAGCAGCAAGCAGGGGGGAAATTCACCCCTCCACTTT
once	TRBV11-3	TRBD2	TRBJ2-2	CASRGFGSGAGELFF	TGTGCCAGCAGGGGGTTCGGGAGCGGGGCCGGGGAGCTGTTTTTT
-	TRBV5-4	-	TRBJ1-4	CASRSQSGPEKLFF	TGTGCCAGCAGGTCACAGTCCGGCCCTGAAAAACTGTTTTTT
-	TRBV5-1	-	TRBJ1-2	CASSLGSGNYGYTF	TGCGCCAGCAGCTTGGGCTCAGGGAACTATGGCTACACCTTC
-	TRBV5-1	-	TRBJ2-3	CASSLVATNTDTQYF	TGCGCCAGCAGCTTGGTGGCTACCAACACAGATACGCAGTATTTT
-	TRBV30	-	TRBJ1-1	CAWSLGARTEAFF	TGTGCCTGGAGTCTCGGGGCCCGCACTGAAGCTTTCTTT
few	TRBV28	-	TRBJ2-7	CASSDLRVRSYEQYF	TGTGCCAGCAGTGACCTCAGGGTCCGCTCCTACGAGCAGTACTTC
once	TRBV20-1	TRBD1	TRBJ1-2	CSANNRGGYTF	TGCAGTGCAAACAACAGGGGAGGCTACACCTTC
-	TRBV5-8	TRBD1	TRBJ1-6	CASSFTGQGRGSPLHF	TGTGCCAGCAGCTTTACGGGACAGGGACGTGGTTCACCCCTCCACTTT
-	TRBV6-5	-	TRBJ1-5	CASRLDSSNQPQHF	TGTGCCAGCAGGTTGGACAGTAGCAATCAGCCCCAGCATTTT
-	TRBV18	-	TRBJ1-1	CASSLNKGQTEAFF	TGTGCCAGCTCACTCAATAAAGGACAGACTGAAGCTTTCTTT
-	TRBV4-2	-	TRBJ1-6	CASSRSGADNSPLHF	TGTGCCAGCAGCCGGTCGGGAGCCGATAATTCACCCCTCCACTTT
-	TRBV3-1/TRBV3-2	TRBD2	TRBJ2-1	CASSQDPGTSGNEQFF	TGTGCCAGCAGCCAAGACCCCGGGACTAGCGGAAATGAGCAGTTCTTC
-	TRBV5-4	TRBD2	TRBJ2-2	CASSLEGGLAGAGELFF	TGTGCCAGCAGCTTGGAAGGGGGACTAGCGGGAGCCGGGGAGCTGTTTTTT
-	TRBV5-1	TRBD1	TRBJ1-6	CASSFTTGGGNSPLHF	TGCGCCAGCAGCTTCACAACAGGGGGAGGTAATTCACCCCTCCACTTT
-	TRBV10-1	TRBD1	TRBJ1-1	CASSPTRTGKAFF	TGCGCCAGCAGTCCTACTCGGACAGGAAAAGCTTTCTTT
-	TRBV10-3	TRBD1	TRBJ1-1	CAISPGQGTRMNTEAFF	TGTGCCATCAGCCCGGGACAGGGTACCCGAATGAACACTGAAGCTTTCTTT
-	TRBV7-9	-	TRBJ1-1	CASSSGRMVGTEAFF	TGTGCCAGCAGCTCTGGACGTATGGTAGGCACTGAAGCTTTCTTT
-	TRBV11-2	-	TRBJ2-1	CASSHGVVSGYNEQFF	TGTGCCAGCAGCCATGGAGTAGTATCGGGGTACAATGAGCAGTTCTTC
once	TRBV20-1	-	TRBJ1-3	CSASNSDRNTIYF	TGCAGTGCTAGTAACTCTGATAGAAACACCATATATTTT
once	TRBV5-1	-	TRBJ2-4	CASSSSSFAAGMGIQYF	TGCGCCAGCAGCTCTAGCTCTTTTGCCGCGGGAATGGGCATTCAGTACTTC
-	TRBV4-1	TRBD1	TRBJ1-2	CASSQAVGQYYGYTF	TGCGCCAGCAGCCAAGCAGTGGGACAGTACTATGGCTACACCTTC
-	TRBV18	TRBD2	TRBJ2-7	CASSPHPGGEQYF	TGTGCCAGCTCACCTCATCCGGGAGGCGAGCAGTACTTC
-	TRBV27	-	TRBJ2-7	CASSPAKVREQYF	TGTGCCAGCAGCCCCGCGAAGGTGCGGGAGCAGTACTTC
-	TRBV18	TRBD1	TRBJ1-6	CASSPRQGVDSPLHF	TGTGCCAGCTCACCAAGACAGGGGGTAGATTCACCCCTCCACTTT
once	TRBV7-2	-	TRBJ2-7	CASSFQATYEQYF	TGTGCCAGCAGCTTCCAGGCCACCTACGAGCAGTACTTC
-	TRBV5-1	TRBD1	TRBJ1-2	CASSLETGDYGYTF	TGCGCCAGCAGCTTGGAGACAGGGGACTATGGCTACACCTTC
-	TRBV19	TRBD1	TRBJ1-2	CASKVRGGFGYTF	TGTGCCAGTAAAGTCAGGGGGGGCTTTGGCTACACCTTC
-	TRBV3-1/TRBV3-2	TRBD2	TRBJ2-1	CASSPGLTSGRGVEQFF	TGTGCCAGCAGCCCGGGCTTGACTAGCGGGAGAGGCGTTGAGCAGTTCTTC
-	TRBV7-9	-	TRBJ2-7	CASSFSYEQYF	TGTGCCAGCAGCTTTTCGTACGAGCAGTACTTC
-	TRBV28	-	TRBJ1-1	CATLNRDRYEAFF	TGTGCCACCTTAAACCGGGACCGTTATGAAGCTTTCTTT
once	TRBV28	-	TRBJ1-2	CASSLIQNPGGYTF	TGTGCCAGCAGTTTAATTCAAAACCCGGGAGGCTACACCTTC
medium-sized	TRBV27	-	TRBJ1-2	CASSLWFRDNLYGYTF	TGTGCCAGCAGTTTGTGGTTCCGGGACAACCTCTATGGCTACACCTTC
-	TRBV28	TRBD1	TRBJ1-4	CASSLLQGYEKLFF	TGTGCCAGCAGTTTATTACAGGGGTATGAAAAACTGTTTTTT
-	TRBV3-1/TRBV3-2	-	TRBJ2-5	CASSQEARGAQYF	TGTGCCAGCAGCCAAGAGGCTAGGGGAGCCCAGTACTTC
-	TRBV6-5	-	TRBJ1-5	CASNPVPRPDQPQHF	TGTGCCAGCAACCCAGTGCCGCGCCCTGATCAGCCCCAGCATTTT
-	TRBV3-1/TRBV3-2	TRBD2	TRBJ2-1	CASSLTSGKGEQFF	TGTGCCAGCAGCCTCACTAGCGGGAAGGGTGAGCAGTTCTTC
-	TRBV28	TRBD1	TRBJ1-1	CASRGSGGKTEAFF	TGTGCCAGCAGGGGGTCAGGGGGGAAGACTGAAGCTTTCTTT
-	TRBV7-3	TRBD2	TRBJ2-1	CASSLGLADNEQFF	TGTGCCAGCAGCCTCGGACTAGCGGACAATGAGCAGTTCTTC
-	TRBV6-2/TRBV6-3	-	TRBJ2-4	CASSTIELLGREAKNIQYF	TGTGCCAGCAGTACGATTGAACTGCTAGGACGGGAGGCCAAAAACATTCAGTACTTC
-	TRBV2	-	TRBJ1-5	CASSERGDNQPQHF	TGTGCCAGCAGTGAACGGGGGGACAATCAGCCCCAGCATTTT
-	TRBV7-9	TRBD2	TRBJ2-7	CASSQFSGGRRNEQYF	TGTGCCAGCAGCCAATTTAGTGGCGGGAGACGAAACGAGCAGTACTTC